Listed below are T cell receptor beta chains from one sample, sequenced in a study of OX40 agonist ivuxolimab in advanced cancers. Using immunoSEQ multiplex PCR, the repertoire was profiled, and TCRdb retains in-frame clones only, with some absent. The data show 80,000 to 90,000 clones, 80% to 90% seen once. Sequenced here: CD4+ or CD8+ T cells sorted from blood, sampled in a trial of the OX40 agonist ivuxolimab. All receptors derive from an adult with an advanced solid tumor such as melanoma, head and neck, liver or kidney cancer. Both conserved end residues are part of each CDR3. A D gene is named only where the DNA matches it firmly. Size is stated for part of the rows, as once, few or many counts, or as a class when the clone is expanded.

TRBD1	few	TRBV9	TRBJ1-2	CASRKGTDGYTF	TGTGCCAGCAGAAAGGGGACAGACGGCTACACCTTC
TRBD1	-	TRBV2	TRBJ2-2	CASSTGVTGELFF	TGTGCCAGCAGTACAGGGGTTACCGGGGAGCTGTTTTTT
-	-	TRBV9	TRBJ1-1	CASSAGTLNTEAFF	TGTGCCAGCAGCGCCGGGACATTGAACACTGAAGCTTTCTTT
-	-	TRBV18	TRBJ2-3	CASSPPGVGGTQYF	TGTGCCAGCTCACCACCGGGAGTAGGGGGTACGCAGTATTTT
-	-	TRBV7-2	TRBJ1-6	CASSLEGSRNSPLHF	TGTGCCAGCAGCTTAGAGGGCAGTAGAAATTCACCCCTCCACTTT
TRBD1	-	TRBV9	TRBJ1-1	CASSAEQGVSTEAFF	TGTGCCAGCAGCGCTGAACAGGGGGTGAGCACTGAAGCTTTCTTT
TRBD1	-	TRBV15	TRBJ1-2	CATSRDRGRISNYGYTF	TGTGCCACCAGCAGGGACAGGGGGCGGATTTCGAACTATGGCTACACCTTC
-	-	TRBV30	TRBJ2-3	CAWSRGGVTDTQYF	TGTGCCTGGAGCAGAGGGGGGGTCACAGATACGCAGTATTTT
-	few	TRBV6-1	TRBJ1-4	CASSEAGANEKLFF	TGTGCCAGCAGTGAAGCGGGGGCGAATGAAAAACTGTTTTTT
-	-	TRBV2	TRBJ1-5	CASGRGLEQPQHF	TGTGCCAGCGGAAGGGGGTTGGAACAGCCCCAGCATTTT
-	-	TRBV7-3	TRBJ1-2	CASSAYKGGYGYTF	TGTGCCAGCAGCGCATACAAGGGTGGCTATGGCTACACCTTC
-	-	TRBV7-9	TRBJ1-4	CASSLLMGANEKLFF	TGTGCCAGCAGCCTCCTAATGGGAGCTAATGAAAAACTGTTTTTT
-	-	TRBV19	TRBJ1-1	CASNLAGVISEAFF	TGTGCCAGTAATTTGGCAGGGGTTATAAGTGAAGCTTTCTTT
-	-	TRBV5-5	TRBJ2-2	CASRRGGGNTGELFF	TGTGCCAGCAGACGGGGTGGGGGAAACACCGGGGAGCTGTTTTTT
-	few	TRBV19	TRBJ2-7	CASSGSSSGHYEQYF	TGTGCCAGTAGTGGAAGTAGCAGTGGCCACTACGAGCAGTACTTC
-	-	TRBV10-3	TRBJ1-6	CAISDSSGMALHF	TGTGCCATCAGTGATTCTTCAGGGATGGCCCTCCACTTT
TRBD1	-	TRBV5-1	TRBJ2-4	CASSPVEGADGIQYF	TGCGCCAGCAGCCCTGTCGAGGGGGCCGACGGCATTCAGTACTTC
-	-	TRBV6-5	TRBJ1-6	CASSYLGSPLHF	TGTGCCAGCAGTTATCTTGGTTCACCCCTCCACTTT
TRBD1	-	TRBV28	TRBJ1-4	CASRGQGNEKLFF	TGTGCCAGCAGGGGACAGGGTAATGAAAAACTGTTTTTT
TRBD1	-	TRBV2	TRBJ1-1	CASSTGGGNTEAFF	TGTGCCAGCAGCACAGGGGGTGGAAACACTGAAGCTTTCTTT
-	-	TRBV18	TRBJ1-6	CASSPSQENSPLHF	TGTGCCAGCTCACCATCCCAGGAAAATTCACCCCTCCACTTT
-	few	TRBV9	TRBJ2-2	CASSLPSGRGSTGELFF	TGTGCCAGCAGCCTACCTAGCGGCAGGGGTTCCACCGGGGAGCTGTTTTTT
TRBD2	-	TRBV4-3	TRBJ2-5	CASSRSAGRETQYF	TGCGCCAGCAGTCGGTCAGCGGGGAGAGAGACCCAGTACTTC
-	-	TRBV18	TRBJ1-4	CASSPREKLFF	TGTGCCAGCTCACCACGGGAAAAACTGTTTTTT
-	-	TRBV5-6	TRBJ2-7	CASSAGGQNEQYF	TGTGCCAGCAGCGCTGGGGGGCAGAACGAGCAGTACTTC
-	-	TRBV9	TRBJ2-3	CASSVREGRTDTQYF	TGTGCCAGCAGCGTGCGGGAAGGGCGGACGGATACGCAGTATTTT
-	-	TRBV5-5	TRBJ1-6	CASSLGAGNSPLHF	TGTGCCAGCAGCTTGGGGGCAGGGAATTCACCCCTCCACTTT
TRBD1	-	TRBV7-9	TRBJ2-1	CASSAQGAPYNEQFF	TGTGCCAGCAGCGCACAGGGGGCGCCCTACAATGAGCAGTTCTTC
-	-	TRBV7-2	TRBJ1-1	CASSLEGRRLEAFF	TGTGCCAGCAGCTTAGAAGGAAGGCGCCTTGAAGCTTTCTTT
-	-	TRBV4-1	TRBJ1-2	CASSQVQGRANGYTF	TGCGCCAGCAGCCAAGTTCAGGGGCGGGCCAATGGCTACACCTTC
-	-	TRBV18	TRBJ2-6	CASSSNRGGVQGANVLTF	TGTGCCAGCTCATCGAACAGGGGAGGAGTGCAGGGGGCCAACGTCCTGACTTTC
TRBD2	-	TRBV7-3	TRBJ2-3	CASSLGAGGPTDTQYF	TGTGCCAGCAGCTTAGGAGCGGGGGGGCCAACAGATACGCAGTATTTT
TRBD1	-	TRBV27	TRBJ2-1	CASSLDRGSEQFF	TGTGCCAGCAGTTTAGACAGGGGATCTGAGCAGTTCTTC
-	-	TRBV7-3	TRBJ1-1	CASSSQGFRTEAFF	TGTGCCAGCAGCTCCCAGGGGTTTCGGACTGAAGCTTTCTTT
-	once	TRBV7-2	TRBJ2-1	CASSLSRGRYNEQFF	TGTGCCAGCAGCTTAAGTCGGGGGCGTTACAATGAGCAGTTCTTC
TRBD1	-	TRBV7-8	TRBJ1-1	CASSSGQLNTEAFF	TGTGCCAGCAGCTCGGGACAGCTGAACACTGAAGCTTTCTTT
-	-	TRBV6-5	TRBJ1-5	CASSLEYRDNQPQHF	TGTGCCAGCAGTTTGGAGTACAGGGACAATCAGCCCCAGCATTTT
-	-	TRBV5-1	TRBJ1-2	CASSAQGRTKYGYTF	TGCGCCAGCAGCGCGCAGGGGAGAACTAAGTATGGCTACACCTTC
-	-	TRBV2	TRBJ2-7	CASSYSYEQYF	TGTGCCAGCAGTTACTCCTACGAGCAGTACTTC
-	-	TRBV5-1	TRBJ1-1	CASSPGTLNTEAFF	TGCGCCAGCAGCCCGGGAACTTTGAACACTGAAGCTTTCTTT
-	once	TRBV5-6	TRBJ2-5	CASRPSGGRGPETQYF	TGTGCCAGCAGGCCGTCCGGGGGGAGGGGGCCGGAGACCCAGTACTTC
TRBD1	-	TRBV28	TRBJ2-4	CASTGQGRKNIQYF	TGTGCCAGCACTGGACAGGGCCGAAAAAACATTCAGTACTTC
-	-	TRBV30	TRBJ1-5	CAWSPEGGTPHF	TGTGCCTGGAGTCCAGAGGGGGGGACGCCCCATTTT
-	few	TRBV5-6	TRBJ1-2	CASSLVGVIYGYTF	TGTGCCAGCAGCTTGGTAGGAGTAATCTATGGCTACACCTTC
TRBD2	-	TRBV5-4	TRBJ2-5	CASSFGTRETQYF	TGTGCCAGCAGCTTTGGGACTAGGGAGACCCAGTACTTC